Sequencing of this TCR beta chain was carried out in a study of blood T cell repertoires in COVID-19. Study-level background: Nucleic acid was either cDNA or gDNA, and it came from T cells, B-cell-depleted T cells, or PBMCs.

Data came from immunoSEQ multiplex PCR; TCRdb stores just in-frame clones and leaves some out. Here the sample spans fewer than 250,000 clones, around 85% being singletons. The J segment lost 2 bases and the V segment lost 1 base, leaving 4 bases of the junction unmatched. The germline gives CDR1 SQVTM, CDR2 ANQGSEA. The length of the CDR3 is 15 residues. Sample: peripheral blood. The sequence derives from a woman in her 70s with acute or convalescent COVID-19. The chain uses TRBV29-1 and TRBJ1-5, with 8 bases lining up with TRBD1. CDR3 sequence: CSVEAGGGGNQPQHF. The CDR3, as DNA: TGCAGCGTTGAAGCAGGGGGCGGCGGCAATCAGCCCCAGCATTTT. Complete variable domain (other parts from reference TRBV29-1 and TRBJ1-5): SAVISQKPSRDICQRGTSLTIQCQVDSQVTMMFWYRQQPGQSLTLIATANQGSEATYESGFVIDKFPISRPNLTFSTLTVSNMSPEDSSIYLCSVEAGGGGNQPQHFGDGTRLSIL.